This T cell receptor (beta chain) was retrieved from a study of blood T cell repertoires in COVID-19. The data were produced by immunoSEQ multiplex PCR, yet TCRdb's version contains in-frame clones alone and is incomplete. This sample has some 110,000 clones, with approximately 83% found just once. CDR1 is SGHNT and CDR2 is YYREEE in the germline V gene (reference sequence). This CDR3 spans 14 amino acids. The J segment lost 8 bases and the V segment lost 0 bases, leaving 7 bases of the junction unmatched. The rearrangement joins TRBV5-4 to TRBJ1-1; 7 nucleotides align to TRBD1. The TCR sequence derives from a woman aged 80 or over with active or convalescent COVID-19. The sequencing input was peripheral blood. The CDR3 DNA reads as TGTGCCAGCAGCTTGGGCGCCGGGACAGAGGAAGCTTTCTTT. Protein: CASSLGAGTEEAFF.